This note documents a single T cell receptor beta chain sequence. The antigen is not known. The sample belongs to a study of T cell responses to AZD1222 COVID-19 vaccine. Overall study results and limits: Donors skewed white British and female; clonal diversity was possibly underestimated.

CDR1 MNHEY and CDR2 SVGAGI come from the germline V gene. V was pared by 6 bases and J by 9 bases, with 11 bases of the junction left unmatched. The CDR3 is made up of 15 amino acids. Data came from immunoSEQ multiplex PCR; TCRdb stores just in-frame clones and leaves some out. The table records about 180,000 clones, over 75% of them present only once. The sample consisted of peripheral blood, taken on day 0 of AZD1222 vaccination. The chain combines TRBV6-5 with TRBJ1-6; 7 bases align to TRBD1. The sequence derives from an adult in good health. The CDR3 DNA reads TGTGCCAGCAGCAGTAAGACAGGGAGGGTTTCACCCCTCCACTTT. Protein sequence: CASSSKTGRVSPLHF.